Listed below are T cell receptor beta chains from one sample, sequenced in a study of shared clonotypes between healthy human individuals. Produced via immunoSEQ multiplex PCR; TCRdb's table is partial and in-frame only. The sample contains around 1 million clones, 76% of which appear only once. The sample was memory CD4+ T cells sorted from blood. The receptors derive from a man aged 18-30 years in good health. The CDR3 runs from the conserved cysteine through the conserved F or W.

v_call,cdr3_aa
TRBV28,CASRRGTGELFF
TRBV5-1,CASSLGAWGVDEQFF
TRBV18,CASSPSGQAEQYF
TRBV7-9,CASSLGDFGEKLFF
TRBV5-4,CASSPGVRYTDTQYF
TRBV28,CASSPRVLSGGEQFF
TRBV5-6,CASSRDSLTPYEQYF
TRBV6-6,CASSYRGQGYGYTF
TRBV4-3,CASSRNSGSPGELFF
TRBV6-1,CASSRDGLNYGYTF
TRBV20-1,CSAKRTGGQYF
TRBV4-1,CASSRIIREKLFF
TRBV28,CASSLGGVKPQHF
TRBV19,CASSALGLAGGPRELFF
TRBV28,CASSTLTGRVMNTEAFF
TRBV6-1,CASSVGQAAGELFF
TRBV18,CASSPRQGTTYEQYF
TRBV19,CATVPPGLENIQYF
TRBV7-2,CASSYTGTGAGNEQFF
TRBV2,CASRGQTYEQYF
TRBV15,CATSRQGQNYGYTF
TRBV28,CASSSATGGGNQPQHF
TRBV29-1,CRTGHNQRDEQYF
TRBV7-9,CASRPGQPYQETQYF
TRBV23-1,CASSQTEYNEQFF
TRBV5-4,CASSTKRGARETQYF
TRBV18,CASSREQGFGQPQHF
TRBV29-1,CSARTVNTEAFF
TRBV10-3,CAISESLRESTIYF
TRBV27,CASSTRLFPTGFAVSPLHF
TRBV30,CAWNSAPGYGYTF
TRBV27,CASSKRGRLPRETDTQYF
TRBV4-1,CASSQAGAGGYTF
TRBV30,CAWSENRGKGGYTF